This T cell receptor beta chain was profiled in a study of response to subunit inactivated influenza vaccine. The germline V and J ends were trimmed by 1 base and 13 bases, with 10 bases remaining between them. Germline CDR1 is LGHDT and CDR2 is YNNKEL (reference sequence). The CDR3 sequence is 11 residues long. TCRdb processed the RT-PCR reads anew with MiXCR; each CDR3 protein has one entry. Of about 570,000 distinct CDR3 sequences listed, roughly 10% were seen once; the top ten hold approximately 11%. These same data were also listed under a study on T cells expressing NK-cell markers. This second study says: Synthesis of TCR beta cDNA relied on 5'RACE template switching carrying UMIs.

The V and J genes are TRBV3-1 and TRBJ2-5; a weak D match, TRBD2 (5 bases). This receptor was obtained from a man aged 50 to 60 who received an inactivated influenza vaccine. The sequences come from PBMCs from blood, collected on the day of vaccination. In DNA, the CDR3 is TGTGCCAGCAGCCAAGCCAGGACTGTGTACTTC. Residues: CASSQARTVYF.